The 24 T cell receptor beta chains given below trace back to one sample, sequenced in a study of cytotoxic CD8 clonotypes in ibrutinib-treated CLL. Only in-frame clones appear in the TCRdb table, and some are missing; sequencing was by immunoSEQ multiplex PCR. The table shows 150,000 or so clones, with about four fifths occurring only once. The sequencing used PBMCs, collected after 12 months of ibrutinib treatment. The receptor set was obtained from a human donor with chronic lymphocytic leukemia.

V usage is TRBV29-1 and J usage is TRBJ2-5, with a tentative D call TRBD2 (6 bases). Germline V gives CDR1 SQVTM, CDR2 ANQGSEA. V was pared by 3 bases and J by 3 bases, with 11 bases between. This CDR3 is built from 13 residues. The CDR3 DNA reads TGCAGCGTTGACCCTCGACTAGAAGAGACCCAGTACTTC. It yields the protein CSVDPRLEETQYF.

V usage is TRBV11-2 and J usage is TRBJ2-4; 7 bases agree with TRBD1. Germline loops: CDR1 SGHAT, CDR2 FQNNGV. The CDR3 sequence is 14 residues long. Germline trimming cut 2 bases from V and 6 bases from J; bases unmatched to any gene: 4. The CDR3 spells CASSLRQGLNIQYF. The CDR3 DNA reads TGTGCCAGCAGCTTAAGACAGGGATTAAACATTCAGTACTTC.

V gene TRBV15 combines with J gene TRBJ1-4; perhaps TRBD1 as D (6 bases). The CDR3 length is 14 residues. Germline V CDR1 and CDR2: LNHNV, YYDKDF (reference sequence). Trimming cost V 6 bases and J 3 bases, with 11 bases left between them. CDR3 protein: CATSRGLANEKLFF. CDR3 in DNA: TGTGCCACCAGTCGGGGGCTTGCTAATGAAAAACTGTTTTTT.

V and J are TRBV7-2 and TRBJ1-5; D remains unclear. The germline CDR1 and CDR2 sequences are SGHTA and FQGNSA. The CDR3 runs 13 residues. Trimming took off 1 base at V and 6 bases at J, with 7 bases between the two ends. The CDR3 DNA reads TGTGCCAGCAGCTTAGAATTCGGTCAGCCCCAGCATTTT. It is translated as CASSLEFGQPQHF.

This chain joins TRBV19 and TRBJ2-3; a possible D gene is TRBD1 (5 bases). Per the germline V gene, CDR1 is LNHDA and CDR2 is SQIVND (reference sequence). The CDR3 loop spans 14 amino acids. V gave up 3 bases and J gave up 5 bases, with 12 bases separating them. CDR3 sequence: CASSMGGAGDTQYF. The CDR3 DNA follows: TGTGCCAGTAGTATGGGTGGGGCTGGAGATACGCAGTATTTT.

The gene calls are TRBV7-7 and TRBJ2-1, with 9 nucleotides matching TRBD2. After removal of 5 bases from V and 1 base from J, the junction contained 9 bases not matched to a gene. The germline V gene has CDR1 SSHAT and CDR2 FNYEAQ (reference sequence). There are 17 residues in the CDR3. The CDR3, as DNA: TGTGCCAGCAGCCCCGGGGCGGGAGGGGTATCCTACAATGAGCAGTTCTTC. This codes for CASSPGAGGVSYNEQFF.

Comment on this clone: The junction shows a germline mismatch at one end, possibly a read error. The chain has TRBV7-9 and TRBJ2-3, with TRBD2 matching 10 bases. This CDR3 spans 15 amino acids. The germline V gene has CDR1 SEHNR and CDR2 FQNEAQ (reference sequence). This CDR3 reads CASSLAGASTDTQYF. The CDR3 bases are TGTGCCAGCAGCCTAGCGGGGGCTAGCACAGATACGCAGTATTTT.

The chain joins TRBV11-3 to TRBJ2-1; D is uncertain. CDR1 is SGHNT and CDR2 is YENEEA in the germline V gene. The CDR3 contains 15 residues. The V end lost 1 base, the J end lost 0 bases, and 7 bases lay between the germline ends. Written as DNA, the CDR3 is TGTGCCAGCAGCTTAGTAAGTAACTCCTACAATGAGCAGTTCTTC. Its protein is CASSLVSNSYNEQFF.

The chain carries TRBV9 and TRBJ2-1, with 7 bases identical to TRBD1. The CDR3 extends over 15 amino acids. Germline V gene sequence: CDR1 SGDLS, CDR2 YYNGEE. The V segment lost 1 base and the J segment 4 bases; nucleotides outside the gene matches: 5. The CDR3 coding sequence is TGTGCCAGCAGCGTAAACGGACAGGAATACAATGAGCAGTTCTTC. It yields the protein CASSVNGQEYNEQFF.

The chain employs TRBV9 and TRBJ1-5; D possibly corresponds to TRBD1 (5 bases). Germline CDR1 and CDR2: SGDLS and YYNGEE. V was clipped by 0 bases and J by 4 bases, with 5 bases between them. CDR3 length: 13 amino acids. The CDR3 loop reads CASSVDRNQPQHF. The CDR3 DNA sequence: TGTGCCAGCAGCGTAGACAGGAATCAGCCCCAGCATTTT.

J is TRBJ1-5 and V is TRBV7-2; D gene uncertain. The V end lost 2 bases, the J end lost 4 bases, and 12 bases lay between the germline ends. CDR3 length equals 15 residues. CDR1 and CDR2 from the germline V gene are SGHTA and FQGNSA. The CDR3 nucleotides read TGTGCCAGCAGCTTAAGAACCTTTGGGAATCAGCCCCAGCATTTT. As protein: CASSLRTFGNQPQHF. Combining the CDR3 with reference TRBV7-2 and TRBJ1-5 gives the whole variable domain GAGVSQSPSNKVTEKGKDVELRCDPISGHTALYWYRQSLGQGLEFLIYFQGNSAPDKSGLPSDRFSAERTGGSVSTLTIQRTQQEDSAVYLCASSLRTFGNQPQHFGDGTRLSIL.

The chain carries TRBV9 and TRBJ2-6; unclear D gene. The V and J ends lost 2 bases and 0 bases respectively, with 12 bases between them. CDR1 is SGDLS, CDR2 YYNGEE, per germline. The CDR3 consists of 17 residues. CDR3 in DNA: TGTGCCAGCAGCGTGTTTAGTCACAACTCTGGGGCCAACGTCCTGACTTTC. It encodes CASSVFSHNSGANVLTF.

This chain joins TRBV7-2 and TRBJ2-1; 12 bases line up with TRBD2. Germline values: CDR1 SGHTA, CDR2 FQGNSA. Trimming took 1 base from V and 6 from J; bases not matched to a gene: 1. The CDR3 runs 15 residues. CDR3 in amino acids: CASSLVLAGGNEQFF. CDR3 in DNA: TGTGCCAGCAGCTTAGTACTAGCGGGAGGCAATGAGCAGTTCTTC.

This clone was observed a handful of times. This chain uses TRBV18 with TRBJ2-1; 10 bases map to TRBD1. The J segment lost 3 bases and the V segment lost 2 bases, leaving 1 base of the junction unmatched. CDR1 and CDR2 from the germline V gene are KGHSH and LQKENI. The CDR3 is made up of 15 amino acids. The CDR3 nucleotides are TGTGCCAGCTCACCAGGACAGGGGGACTACAATGAGCAGTTCTTC. Protein product: CASSPGQGDYNEQFF.

This chain connects TRBV7-9 to TRBJ2-7; D is unclear. Germline assignment: CDR1 SEHNR and CDR2 FQNEAQ (reference sequence). This CDR3 has 13 amino acids. Trimming pared 3 bases from V and 3 bases from J, leaving 9 bases between. CDR3 in DNA: TGTGCCAGCAGCTTTACTAACTTCTACGAGCAGTACTTC. It yields the protein CASSFTNFYEQYF.

The chain combines TRBV30 with TRBJ1-1; D is ambiguous. CDR3 size: 12 residues. Germline loops: CDR1 GTSNPN, CDR2 SVGIG (reference sequence). V gave up 4 bases and J gave up 6 bases, with 12 bases separating them. The CDR3 coding sequence is TGTGCCTGGAAGGGCGGCGAGGCTGAAGCTTTCTTT. Translation: CAWKGGEAEAFF.

This chain joins TRBV6-4 and TRBJ1-2; 8 positions match TRBD1. V lost 1 base, J lost 2 bases, and 6 bases stayed unmatched. This CDR3 is built from 16 residues. Looked up from germline, CDR1 is MRHNA and CDR2 is SNTAGT. The CDR3 sequence is CASSDFYRTGNYGYTF. CDR3 bases: TGTGCCAGCAGTGACTTTTATAGGACAGGGAACTATGGCTACACCTTC.

The chain couples TRBV6-6 to TRBJ2-3; D not certain. The germline V gene has CDR1 MNHNY and CDR2 SVGAGI (reference sequence). Trimming pared 2 bases from V and 6 bases from J, leaving 9 bases between. CDR3 length equals 13 residues. As DNA, the CDR3 is TGTGCCAGCAGTTACCACCCATCCGATACGCAGTATTTT. Its translation: CASSYHPSDTQYF.

The J gene is TRBJ2-1, the V gene TRBV28; D is unclear. This CDR3 has 15 amino acids. Germline CDR1 and CDR2: MDHEN and SYDVKM. The V gene lost 3 bases and the J gene lost 0 bases, with 9 bases spanning the gap. CDR3 loop: CASSLVVGSYNEQFF. CDR3 DNA: TGTGCCAGCAGTTTGGTTGTGGGCTCCTACAATGAGCAGTTCTTC.

The chain links TRBV19 to TRBJ2-7; unclear D gene. The CDR3 covers 15 residues. The V gene's germline CDR1 is LNHDA and CDR2 SQIVND (reference sequence). Trimming took off 2 bases at V and 1 base at J, with 12 bases between the two ends. CDR3 bases: TGTGCCAGTAGTATAATGGCATCCGGATCCTACGAGCAGTACTTC. Protein: CASSIMASGSYEQYF.

The rearrangement uses TRBV15 and TRBJ2-5, with D perhaps TRBD1 (7 bases). Germline CDR1 reads LNHNV; CDR2 reads YYDKDF (reference sequence). The ends were cut back, 1 base at V and 7 bases at J, with 13 bases in the middle. This CDR3 is 14 amino acids long. The CDR3 spells CATSRGTGEATQYF. The CDR3 region has the DNA TGTGCCACCAGCAGAGGAACAGGGGAGGCGACCCAGTACTTC.

This chain connects TRBV6-6 to TRBJ1-2; unclear D gene. CDR3 length: 13 residues. V shed 0 bases and J shed 8 bases, with 10 bases lying between them. In germline, CDR1 is MNHNY, CDR2 SVGAGI (reference sequence). The CDR3 DNA reads TGTGCCAGCAGTTACTCGACGGTGGAGGGCTACACCTTC. Amino acids: CASSYSTVEGYTF.

This chain links TRBV6-5 with TRBJ1-4; the D is unclear. This CDR3 is 14 amino acids long. V gave up 4 bases and J gave up 6 bases, with 12 bases separating them. From germline, CDR1 is MNHEY and CDR2 SVGAGI. This CDR3 is CASSSDRRYEKLFF. The DNA of the CDR3 is TGTGCCAGCAGTTCGGACCGACGATATGAAAAACTGTTTTTT.

This chain joins TRBV5-4 and TRBJ2-7, with TRBD1 identical over 8 bases. The V segment lost 5 bases and the J segment 3 bases; nucleotides outside the gene matches: 10. Per the germline V gene, CDR1 is SGHNT and CDR2 is YYREEE (reference sequence). The CDR3 runs to 15 residues. CDR3 residues: CASRPDRGGGYEQYF. In DNA, the CDR3 is TGTGCCAGCAGACCTGACAGGGGCGGCGGCTACGAGCAGTACTTC.